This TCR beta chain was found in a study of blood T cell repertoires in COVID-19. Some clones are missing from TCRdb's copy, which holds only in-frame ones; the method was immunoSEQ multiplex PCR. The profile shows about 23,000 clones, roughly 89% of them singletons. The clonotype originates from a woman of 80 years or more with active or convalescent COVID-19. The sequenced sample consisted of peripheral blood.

CDR3 sequence reads: CASSSRTGSTDTQYF. The CDR3, as DNA: TGTGCCAGCAGTTCCAGGACAGGAAGCACAGATACGCAGTATTTT. V is TRBV6-5 and J is TRBJ2-3; TRBD1 matches at 7 bases. The CDR3 contains 15 residues. Trimming removed 4 bases from V and 0 bases from J; junction bases left unmatched: 4. Germline lookup yields CDR1 MNHEY and CDR2 SVGAGI.